The source of this T cell receptor (beta chain) is a study of identical twins. Overall study findings and caveats: The same donors were not followed; conclusions instead depended on cross-sectional statistical analysis. With beta out-of-frame sequences, excess sharing by twins was weaker.

This clonotype was seen repeatedly, ten times or more. Its antigen remains unknown. This CDR3 region has 11 residues. V lost 7 bases, J lost 6 bases, and 7 bases lay in between. In germline, CDR1 is LNHNV, CDR2 YYDKDF (reference sequence). From the 5' RACE reads, TCRdb called clonotypes with MiXCR, one entry per CDR3 protein. The sample has hundreds of thousands of distinct CDR3 sequences; 8.6% are singletons. The same specimen was also included in a second study, on yellow fever vaccine responses in identical twins.

This TCR came from a woman aged 18-29 years in good health. Sequenced material: PBMCs. The rearrangement joins TRBV15 to TRBJ2-1; D ambiguous. The CDR3 DNA reads TGTGCCACCAAGTACCTCAATGAGCAGTTCTTC. Translating it yields CATKYLNEQFF.